This T cell receptor beta chain was observed in a study of blood T cells in healthy people across ages. The CDR3 has 14 residues. From germline, CDR1 is SGHRS and CDR2 YFSETQ. Study-wide points: The fall in TCR beta diversity per million T cells was roughly linear with age.

Extractions gave at least 5.5 micrograms of total RNA per sample. A second PCR of 7 to 11 cycles used a sample-barcoded 5' primer and a J-beta primer mix. TCRdb reprocessed the 5' RACE reads with MiXCR, giving one entry per CDR3 protein. The sample contains about 400,000 distinct CDR3 sequences, roughly half of which appear only once. This clonotype has only one observation. Its antigen remains unknown. Input material: blood. V is TRBV5-1 and J is TRBJ2-4; 8 bases are a match to TRBD1. Gene TRBJ2-7 matches the end of the DNA better, so the J call may be wrong. The receptor was derived from a man aged 55 to 70 in good health. The CDR3 is CASSPRDRSGEQYF. DNA of the CDR3: TGCGCCAGCAGCCCCCGGGACAGGAGCGGCGAGCAGTACTTC.